Presented here are 23 T cell receptor beta chains from one specimen sequenced in a study of T cell responses to AZD1222 COVID-19 vaccine. Assay: immunoSEQ multiplex PCR; the TCRdb copy retains only in-frame clones and omits some. Here the sample spans more than 95,000 clones, approximately 90% being singletons. The material sequenced was peripheral blood, taken on day 0 of AZD1222 vaccination. Receptors were obtained from an adult in good health.

The chain links TRBV24-1 to TRBJ2-3; D is uncertain. V was shortened by 4 bases and J by 0 bases, with 4 bases between the two germline ends. The CDR3 runs 13 residues. Germline V gives CDR1 KGHDR, CDR2 SFDVKD. The CDR3 region is CATSERSTDTQYF. The CDR3 nucleotides are TGTGCCACCAGTGAACGTAGCACAGATACGCAGTATTTT.

The rearrangement joins TRBV9 to TRBJ2-1; TRBD1 is a possible D gene (6 bases). Germline values: CDR1 SGDLS, CDR2 YYNGEE. Trimming took 2 bases from V and 4 from J, leaving 10 bases between them. This CDR3 has 14 residues. CDR3 sequence reads: CASSVRGIYNEQFF. DNA for the CDR3: TGTGCCAGCAGCGTGAGGGGGATATACAATGAGCAGTTCTTC.

V is TRBV27 and J is TRBJ2-3; the D gene is possibly TRBD1 (6 bases). The CDR3 is made up of 15 amino acids. V was trimmed by 2 bases and J by 6 bases, leaving 15 bases between them. CDR1 and CDR2 from the germline V gene are MNHEY and SMNVEV (reference sequence). The CDR3 protein is CASSLRAGDSDTQYF. DNA for the CDR3: TGTGCCAGCAGTTTAAGGGCAGGGGATTCGGATACGCAGTATTTT.

This chain joins TRBV4-3 and TRBJ1-3; D perhaps matches TRBD1 (6 bases). Trimming cost V 6 bases and J 2 bases, with 14 bases left between them. The CDR3 consists of 15 residues. Germline V gene data show CDR1 as LGHNA and CDR2 as YSLEER. For the CDR3, the DNA is TGCGCCAGCAGTGTTGACAGGACTACTGGAAACACCATATATTTT. It is translated as CASSVDRTTGNTIYF.

The rearrangement links TRBV18 to TRBJ1-2, with 8 positions matching TRBD1. The CDR3 has 14 residues. Trimming took 4 bases from V and 4 from J; bases not matched to a gene: 5. Germline CDR1 reads KGHSH; CDR2 reads LQKENI. The CDR3 loop is CASSQEDRAYGYTF. In nucleotides, the CDR3 is TGTGCCAGCTCACAAGAGGACAGGGCCTATGGCTACACCTTC.

The V and J genes are TRBV10-2 and TRBJ2-1; TRBD2 aligns across 16 bases. V shed 6 bases and J 9 bases; nucleotides not matched to a gene: 2. CDR1 and CDR2 from the germline V gene are WSHSY and SAAADI. The CDR3 contains 14 residues. The CDR3 bases are TGCGCCAGCAGGGGACTAGCGGGGGGGCGTGAGCAGTTCTTC. Translating it yields CASRGLAGGREQFF.

The genes are TRBV29-1 and TRBJ2-3; D is unclear. V lost 6 bases to trimming and J lost 1 base, with 8 bases between them. The CDR3 length is 12 residues. CDR1 and CDR2 (germline): SQVTM, ANQGSEA. CDR3 amino acids: CSVDPGTDTQYF. CDR3 bases: TGCAGCGTCGACCCCGGCACAGATACGCAGTATTTT.

This sequence joins TRBV3-1 (or the pseudogene TRBV3-2) and TRBJ2-7; D possibly corresponds to TRBD1 (6 bases). The V gene's germline CDR1 is LGHDT and CDR2 YNNKEL (reference sequence). This CDR3 has 16 residues. V lost 1 base and J lost 5, with 18 bases in between. This CDR3 is CASSQALGQGIHEQYF. The CDR3 DNA follows: TGTGCCAGCAGCCAAGCCCTCGGGCAGGGGATCCACGAGCAGTACTTC.

This clone appeared a few times. The chain carries TRBV28 and TRBJ2-7; D is unclear. V lost 5 bases and J lost 2, with 10 bases in between. The germline gives CDR1 MDHEN, CDR2 SYDVKM. CDR3 length: 13 amino acids. In DNA, the CDR3 is TGTGCCAGCAGTAGGTCAGCGACCTACGAGCAGTACTTC. Translated, it gives CASSRSATYEQYF.

V usage is TRBV28 and J usage is TRBJ1-6, with TRBD1 matching over 8 bases. CDR1 is MDHEN and CDR2 is SYDVKM in the germline V gene. This CDR3 is 14 amino acids long. V was pared by 4 bases and J by 14 bases, with 10 bases of the junction left unmatched. The CDR3 DNA reads as TGTGCCAGCAGTTCCCCGACAGGGGTTTTCTCCCTCCACTTT. Encoded protein: CASSSPTGVFSLHF.

The CDR3 region is CASSLALAGSSYNEQFF. In DNA form, the CDR3 reads TGCGCCAGCAGCTTGGCACTAGCGGGCAGCTCCTACAATGAGCAGTTCTTC. This sequence joins TRBV5-1 and TRBJ2-1; TRBD2 aligns across 9 bases. Trimming removed 0 bases from V and 0 bases from J; junction bases left unmatched: 4. Germline V gives CDR1 SGHRS, CDR2 YFSETQ. The CDR3 is 17 residues long.

The gene calls are TRBV7-9 and TRBJ1-5; D gene ambiguous. The germline CDR1 and CDR2 sequences are SEHNR and FQNEAQ (reference sequence). The V and J ends lost 5 bases and 2 bases respectively, with 7 bases between them. The CDR3 sequence is 13 residues long. CDR3 nucleotide sequence: TGTGCCAGCAGCCGAGGTGGCAATCAGCCCCAGCATTTT. Its translation is CASSRGGNQPQHF.

The chain links TRBV7-2 to TRBJ2-2; a possible D gene is TRBD1 (5 bases). With 3 bases removed from V and 9 bases from J, the gap between germline ends came to 11 bases. Germline V gives CDR1 SGHTA, CDR2 FQGNSA. The length of the CDR3 is 13 residues. CDR3 nucleotide sequence: TGTGCCAGCAGCTTGGGGCTTAACAGGGAGCTGTTTTTT. It encodes CASSLGLNRELFF.

The CDR3 sequence: CASSPPTGQVPTNYGYTF. As DNA, the CDR3 is TGTGCCAGCAGTCCTCCCACGGGTCAGGTACCAACTAACTATGGCTACACCTTC. The rearrangement uses TRBV28 and TRBJ1-2; D not certain. From germline, CDR1 is MDHEN and CDR2 SYDVKM. CDR3 length: 18 amino acids. Deletions cut 5 bases from V and 0 bases from J, with 22 bases between.

The V gene is TRBV20-1, the J gene TRBJ1-1; D uncertain. The CDR3 is made up of 11 amino acids. The germline V gene encodes CDR1 DFQATT and CDR2 SNEGSKA (reference sequence). Trimming took off 6 bases at V and 11 bases at J, with 16 bases between the two ends. The CDR3 loop is CSAPSQVSAFF. CDR3 DNA sequence: TGCAGTGCCCCATCCCAGGTCTCTGCTTTCTTT.

The V gene is TRBV7-3, the J gene TRBJ2-2; D assignment may be TRBD1 or TRBD2 (5 bases each). The V gene lost 5 bases and the J gene lost 6 bases, with 16 bases spanning the gap. This CDR3 comprises 15 residues. The germline V gene has CDR1 SGHTA and CDR2 FQGTGA. The CDR3 sequence: CASSEAGTPSGELFF. In DNA form, the CDR3 reads TGTGCCAGCAGCGAGGCCGGGACCCCCTCCGGGGAGCTGTTTTTT.

Here the CDR3 reads CASSQWSNSPLHF. CDR3 DNA sequence: TGTGCCAGCAGCCAGTGGAGTAATTCACCCCTCCACTTT. The chain recombines TRBV3-1 (or the pseudogene TRBV3-2) with TRBJ1-6; D gene ambiguous. Deletions cut 3 bases from V and 6 bases from J, with 6 bases between. Per the germline V gene, CDR1 is LGHDT and CDR2 is YNNKEL (reference sequence). This CDR3 spans 13 amino acids.

This clone was seen once. The chain combines TRBV5-1 with TRBJ1-2, with 9 positions matching TRBD1. Germline CDR1 and CDR2: SGHRS and YFSETQ. This CDR3 is 13 amino acids long. V shed 5 bases, J shed 8 bases, and the junction held 7 bases outside the gene matches. The CDR3 sequence: CASRPPGQGGYTF. The CDR3 bases are TGCGCCAGCAGGCCCCCGGGACAGGGAGGCTACACCTTC. Full variable domain (rest looked up from reference TRBV5-1 and TRBJ1-2): KAGVTQTPRYLIKTRGQQVTLSCSPISGHRSVSWYQQTPGQGLQFLFEYFSETQRNKGNFPGRFSGRQFSNSRSEMNVSTLELGDSALYLCASRPPGQGGYTFGSGTRLTVV.

This sequence joins TRBV24-1 and TRBJ1-1; D is unresolved. The CDR3 totals 12 residues. Looked up from germline, CDR1 is KGHDR and CDR2 is SFDVKD. Trimming took 3 bases from V and 1 from J, leaving 2 bases between them. The CDR3 nucleotides read TGTGCCACCAGTGATCCGAACACTGAAGCTTTCTTT. This codes for CATSDPNTEAFF.

This clone was observed once. The chain recombines TRBV5-4 with TRBJ1-4; a weak D match, TRBD1 (5 bases). The V gene's germline CDR1 is SGHNT and CDR2 YYREEE (reference sequence). V was trimmed by 5 bases and J by 4 bases, leaving 12 bases between them. The CDR3 has 14 residues. This chain's CDR3 is CASSTGTDNEKLFF. The CDR3 coding sequence is TGTGCCAGCAGTACGGGGACGGATAATGAAAAACTGTTTTTT.

This rearrangement joins TRBV7-8 to TRBJ2-2; D is possibly TRBD2 (5 bases). This CDR3 has 15 amino acids. Trimming took off 5 bases at V and 6 bases at J, with 16 bases between the two ends. The germline V gene has CDR1 SGHVS and CDR2 FQNEAQ. CDR3 sequence reads: CASSLLRGLAGELFF. Here the CDR3 DNA reads TGTGCCAGCAGCCTACTACGCGGACTGGCCGGGGAGCTGTTTTTT.

J is TRBJ1-1 and V is TRBV10-3; unclear D gene. Per the germline V gene, CDR1 is ENHRY and CDR2 is SYGVKD. The V gene lost 7 bases and the J gene lost 3 bases, with 12 bases spanning the gap. The CDR3 has 13 residues. The CDR3 DNA follows: TGTGCCATCAAGGGCGGCGTGGACACTGAAGCTTTCTTT. Its protein product is CAIKGGVDTEAFF.

V usage is TRBV12-3 or TRBV12-4 and J usage is TRBJ1-5; D remains ambiguous. Trimming pared 4 bases from V and 4 bases from J, leaving 8 bases between. The CDR3 runs 13 residues. CDR3: CASSYMGNQPQHF. CDR3 in DNA: TGTGCCAGCAGTTACATGGGAAATCAGCCCCAGCATTTT.